This is a list of T cell receptor beta chains from one sample in a study of blood T cell repertoires in COVID-19. Repertoires were generated with immunoSEQ multiplex PCR, while TCRdb's copy carries only in-frame clones and drops some. The sample records around 140,000 clones, over 60% being singletons. Sample: peripheral blood. Every receptor here comes from a woman in her seventies with acute or convalescent COVID-19. The CDR3 runs from the conserved cysteine through the conserved F or W. Each record gives: D gene, J gene, clone size, V gene, CDR3 length, CDR3 DNA, CDR3 protein. A D gene is named only where the DNA matches it firmly. Expanded clones are given a class, and other clones once, few, many or no size at all.

TRBD1,TRBJ1-4,.,TRBV10-2,16,TGCGCCAGCAGTGAAAGGCAATACAGGGGGGTTGAAAAACTGTTTTTT,CASSERQYRGVEKLFF
TRBD1,TRBJ2-5,once,TRBV2,14,TGTGCCAGCAGTGGAAACAGGGGGAGAGAGACCCAGTACTTC,CASSGNRGRETQYF
TRBD1,TRBJ2-3,few,TRBV4-1,15,TGCGCCAGCACGACGACAGGGGGCTTCACAGATACGCAGTATTTT,CASTTTGGFTDTQYF
TRBD1,TRBJ2-3,.,TRBV18,16,TGTGCCAGCTCATCAAGACAGGGGGTCTTCACAGATACGCAGTATTTT,CASSSRQGVFTDTQYF
TRBD1,TRBJ1-2,.,TRBV3-1/TRBV3-2,16,TGTGCCAGCAGACAACTAGGTCAGGGGGCGGCTTCCGGCTACACCTTC,CASRQLGQGAASGYTF
TRBD1,TRBJ2-2,once,TRBV6-4,17,TGTGCCAGCAGGCCCAATTCGGGCAGGGGGCTCCCCGGGGAGCTGTTTTTT,CASRPNSGRGLPGELFF
TRBD2,TRBJ2-1,.,TRBV27,14,TGTGCCAGCAGTATCCTAGCGGAGTACAATGAGCAGTTCTTC,CASSILAEYNEQFF
.,TRBJ2-7,.,TRBV21-1,16,TGTGCCAGCCTTATACCTCCGGGACAAGGTCACTACGAGCAGTACTTC,CASLIPPGQGHYEQYF
TRBD2,TRBJ2-3,.,TRBV19,16,TGTGCCAGTAGTATGGGAGCGGGGGGGCCAGGAGATACGCAGTATTTT,CASSMGAGGPGDTQYF
.,TRBJ1-4,.,TRBV9,15,TGTGCCAGCAGCGTAGGGGGAGGAGGCGGTGAAAAACTGTTTTTT,CASSVGGGGGEKLFF
TRBD1,TRBJ2-1,once,TRBV19,14,TGTGCCAGTAGTGTCGGGACAGCCAACAATGAGCAGTTCTTC,CASSVGTANNEQFF
.,TRBJ1-4,.,TRBV19,16,TGTGCCAGTAGTGGGAGGGCTTCCGTAACTAATGAAAAACTGTTTTTT,CASSGRASVTNEKLFF
TRBD2,TRBJ2-3,.,TRBV27,15,TGTGCCAGCGACCGTAGCGGGAGTGCGACAGATACGCAGTATTTT,CASDRSGSATDTQYF
TRBD1,TRBJ1-2,.,TRBV19,13,TGTGCCAGTAGATACCGGGACAGCAATGGCTACACCTTC,CASRYRDSNGYTF
TRBD1,TRBJ2-3,once,TRBV12-5,14,TGTGCTAGTGGACCAGGACAGGGCTCCGATACGCAGTATTTT,CASGPGQGSDTQYF
.,TRBJ2-5,.,TRBV28,14,TGTGCCAGCAGTTTAGAACAGGGAAGAGAGACCCAGTACTTC,CASSLEQGRETQYF
TRBD2,TRBJ2-7,.,TRBV7-8,16,TGTGCCAGCAGCTTAGCCTTAGGACTAGCGGGGAACGAGCAGTACTTC,CASSLALGLAGNEQYF
.,TRBJ1-3,.,TRBV6-6,15,TGTGCCAGCAGTTACGACAGCATCTCTGGAAACACCATATATTTT,CASSYDSISGNTIYF
.,TRBJ2-3,.,TRBV2,16,TGTGCCAGCAGTGAGGATCTGAGTGGAGGGGCAGATACGCAGTATTTT,CASSEDLSGGADTQYF
TRBD2,TRBJ2-3,few,TRBV13,16,TGTGCCAGCAGCTCGAAAAGCGGGGGGTACACAGATACGCAGTATTTT,CASSSKSGGYTDTQYF
.,TRBJ1-1,.,TRBV28,14,TGTGCCAGCAGCCAGGGGTCCCGGGCAATAGAAGCTTTCTTT,CASSQGSRAIEAFF
TRBD2,TRBJ2-7,.,TRBV6-5,13,TGTGCCAGCAGTAGGACTAGCCTCTACGAGCAGTACTTC,CASSRTSLYEQYF
TRBD2,TRBJ2-1,.,TRBV9,17,TGTGCCAGCAGCGCTTCGGGACTAGCGGGGAGCGGATATGAGCAGTTCTTC,CASSASGLAGSGYEQFF
TRBD1,TRBJ1-4,few,TRBV10-1,14,TGCGCCAGCAAAACAGGGGCAACTAATGAAAAACTGTTTTTT,CASKTGATNEKLFF
.,TRBJ2-7,.,TRBV5-1,13,TGCGCCAGCAGCTCCTACACGGGCTACGAGCAGTACTTC,CASSSYTGYEQYF
TRBD2,TRBJ2-5,.,TRBV12-3/TRBV12-4,11,TGTGCCAGCAGTGGGAGGGGAGCCGCGTACTTC,CASSGRGAAYF
.,TRBJ1-1,.,TRBV4-1,15,TGCGCCAGCAGCCGAAGCTGGGCAATGAACACTGAAGCTTTCTTT,CASSRSWAMNTEAFF
TRBD1,TRBJ2-3,.,TRBV10-3,15,TGTGCCAGCTACTCCGACAGGGGGCAGGGAGATACGCAGTATTTT,CASYSDRGQGDTQYF
.,TRBJ1-4,.,TRBV7-6,14,TGTGCCAGCAGCTTCAGGCCAGGTGGTGAAAAACTGTTTTTT,CASSFRPGGEKLFF
TRBD1,TRBJ1-4,.,TRBV19,15,TGTGCCAGTAGTCCCCGACAGGGGACTAATGAAAAACTGTTTTTT,CASSPRQGTNEKLFF
TRBD2,TRBJ2-1,once,TRBV5-6,15,TGTGCCAGCAGCTTCCGACTAGCGGGAGCCCGTGAGCAGTTCTTC,CASSFRLAGAREQFF
TRBD2,TRBJ2-7,.,TRBV29-1,15,TGCAGCGCCAGATCTAGCGGGAGGGTTTCCTACGAGCAGTACTTC,CSARSSGRVSYEQYF
.,TRBJ1-6,.,TRBV28,13,TGTGCCAGCAGTTTATGGGCCAATTCACCCCTCCACTTT,CASSLWANSPLHF
.,TRBJ1-5,.,TRBV19,14,TGTGCCAGTAGCCAATCAGGGGGCAATCAGCCCCAGCATTTT,CASSQSGGNQPQHF
.,TRBJ1-6,few,TRBV27,15,TGTGCCAGCAGTTTAACAAAGGAGGGTAATTCACCCCTCCACTTT,CASSLTKEGNSPLHF
TRBD1,TRBJ1-2,.,TRBV7-2,17,TGTGCCAGCAGCTATAGGACAGGGGGCGTACGGGGGTTGAGCTACACCTTC,CASSYRTGGVRGLSYTF
TRBD1,TRBJ1-6,.,TRBV5-1,14,TGCGCCAGCAGCTTGGCCAACAGGGGCTCACCCCTCCACTTT,CASSLANRGSPLHF
TRBD1,TRBJ1-2,.,TRBV10-3,14,TGTGCCATCAGTGATGGACAGGGGGCTGGTGGCTACACCTTC,CAISDGQGAGGYTF
.,TRBJ2-5,.,TRBV3-1/TRBV3-2,15,TGTGCCAGCAGCCCGACCCGGGACTCAGTGGAGACCCAGTACTTC,CASSPTRDSVETQYF
.,TRBJ2-5,.,TRBV23-1,15,TGCGCCAGCAGTCAATCCCGGCCAGGTGGAGAGACCCAGTACTTC,CASSQSRPGGETQYF
.,TRBJ1-4,.,TRBV4-1,15,TGCGCCAGCAGCCCAAGGGGCTCGGCTAATGAAAAACTGTTTTTT,CASSPRGSANEKLFF
TRBD1,TRBJ1-5,few,TRBV7-9,15,TGTGCCAGCAGCCTAGGAGGGACAGTGGGGCAGCCCCAGCATTTT,CASSLGGTVGQPQHF
TRBD1,TRBJ2-6,few,TRBV5-1,18,TGCGCCAGCAGCGGCCAGACAGGGGTCTTCTCTGGGGCCAACGTCCTGACTTTC,CASSGQTGVFSGANVLTF
.,TRBJ2-3,.,TRBV5-8,14,TGTGCCAGCAGTGGCAGACGTCGGGCAGATACGCAGTATTTT,CASSGRRRADTQYF
.,TRBJ2-2,.,TRBV6-6,14,TGTGCCAGCAGTTACCAGGGGGAGGCCGGGGAGCTGTTTTTT,CASSYQGEAGELFF
TRBD1,TRBJ1-5,.,TRBV6-6,16,TGTGCCAGCAGTTACTCCGGGACAGGGGATAATCAGCCCCAGCATTTT,CASSYSGTGDNQPQHF
.,TRBJ2-2,.,TRBV6-6,15,TGTGCCAGCAGTTCACTAGCCGGTGCGACCGGGGAGCTGTTTTTT,CASSSLAGATGELFF